The 15 T cell receptor beta chains in this list originate from one sample, sequenced in a study of cytomegalovirus exposure and HLA in healthy donors. The primer mix had 60 Vbeta and 13 Jbeta primers. The protocol was immunoSEQ multiplex PCR, while the TCRdb copy is restricted to in-frame clones and leaves out a portion. This table has 100,000 to 150,000 clones, approximately 68% appearing once. The sequencing sample was made of PBMCs. These receptors originate from a young man in good health and CMV-seropositive.

This sequence joins TRBV7-2 and TRBJ2-5, with TRBD2 identical over 12 bases. The CDR3 has 17 residues. Trimming removed 1 base from V and 2 bases from J; junction bases left unmatched: 5. The germline V gene encodes CDR1 SGHTA and CDR2 FQGNSA. CDR3 nucleotide sequence: TGTGCCAGCAGCTTAGGCCTAGCGGGAGGGTCACAAGAGACCCAGTACTTC. As protein: CASSLGLAGGSQETQYF.

The gene calls are TRBV11-2 and TRBJ2-7; 13 bases align to TRBD2. After removal of 5 bases from V and 7 bases from J, the junction contained 8 bases not matched to a gene. The CDR3 loop spans 15 amino acids. Germline lookup yields CDR1 SGHAT and CDR2 FQNNGV. CDR3 sequence (DNA): TGTGCCAGCAGCCTCCGGACTAGCGGGAGTTGGGAGCAGTACTTC. This translates into CASSLRTSGSWEQYF.

V gene TRBV25-1 combines with J gene TRBJ1-1; 10 bases fit TRBD1. This CDR3 spans 16 amino acids. Per germline, CDR1 MGHDK and CDR2 SYGVNS. V gave up 3 bases and J gave up 3 bases; unmatched junction bases: 7. In nucleotides, the CDR3 is TGTGCCAGCAGTGACATCCGGACAGGGGGGCACACTGAAGCTTTCTTT. Amino acids: CASSDIRTGGHTEAFF.

This rearrangement joins TRBV6-6 to TRBJ2-7, with 7 bases that match TRBD2. The trim removed 2 bases at V and 9 bases at J, leaving 10 bases unmatched. The germline V gene has CDR1 MNHNY and CDR2 SVGAGI (reference sequence). The CDR3 totals 14 residues. The CDR3 sequence is CASSYPTSPEGQYF. The CDR3 region has the DNA TGTGCCAGCAGTTACCCGACTAGCCCGGAAGGGCAGTACTTC.

The chain links TRBV4-3 to TRBJ2-1; 9 bases map to TRBD2. J was trimmed by 2 bases and V by 0 bases; bases with no gene match: 5. Germline CDR1 LGHNA, CDR2 YSLEER. This CDR3 contains 17 residues. The CDR3 region is CASSQDPSGNAYNEQFF. In DNA form, the CDR3 reads TGCGCCAGCAGCCAAGACCCTAGCGGGAACGCCTACAATGAGCAGTTCTTC.

This clone was seen a few times. The V call is TRBV6-1, the J call TRBJ1-2, with D possibly being TRBD1 (5 bases). The CDR3 covers 14 residues. Trimming shortened V by 2 bases and J by 11 bases, and 18 bases separated the two germline ends. Germline V gene lookup returns CDR1 MNHNS and CDR2 SASEGT. The CDR3 loop is CASSETPAGQSYTF. CDR3 sequence (DNA): TGTGCCAGCAGTGAAACTCCGGCTGGACAAAGTTACACCTTC.

The gene calls are TRBV2 and TRBJ2-3, with 12 bases that match TRBD2. This CDR3 comprises 15 residues. Germline V gene lookup returns CDR1 SNHLY and CDR2 FYNNEI. CDR3 coding DNA: TGTGCGGGCACCGGACTAGCGGGATGGACAGATACGCAGTATTTT. Translating gives CAGTGLAGWTDTQYF.

This chain uses TRBV13 with TRBJ2-1; the D gene is possibly TRBD1 (6 bases). CDR3 length: 14 residues. V was pared by 3 bases and J by 7 bases, with 13 bases between. Per the germline V gene, CDR1 is PRHDT and CDR2 is FYEKMQ (reference sequence). The CDR3 sequence is CASSFSPTGNEQFF. CDR3 DNA: TGTGCCAGCAGCTTCTCTCCCACAGGGAATGAGCAGTTCTTC. The variable domain in full, with the rest retrieved from reference TRBV13 and TRBJ2-1, is AAGVIQSPRHLIKEKRETATLKCYPIPRHDTVYWYQQGPGQDPQFLISFYEKMQSDKGSIPDRFSAQQFSDYHSELNMSSLELGDSALYFCASSFSPTGNEQFFGPGTRLTVL.

For the CDR3, the DNA is TGTGCCAGCAGTGCCCTTTATAGCACAGATACGCAGTATTTT. As protein: CASSALYSTDTQYF. This chain joins TRBV25-1 and TRBJ2-3; D unclear. CDR1 is MGHDK, CDR2 SYGVNS, per germline. CDR3 length: 14 residues. The V end lost 4 bases, the J end lost 0 bases, and 8 bases lay between the germline ends.

This clone was seen only a few times. The chain carries TRBV5-4 and TRBJ2-1; 7 bases are a match to TRBD2. The CDR3 sequence is 13 residues long. With V trimmed by 4 bases and J by 9 bases, 7 bases remained unmatched. Germline assignment: CDR1 SGHNT and CDR2 YYREEE (reference sequence). CDR3 bases: TGTGCCAGCAGCCAGCGACCTAGCGGTGAGCAGTTCTTC. It is translated as CASSQRPSGEQFF. The variable domain in full, with the rest retrieved from reference TRBV5-4 and TRBJ2-1, is ETGVTQSPTHLIKTRGQQVTLRCSSQSGHNTVSWYQQALGQGPQFIFQYYREEENGRGNFPPRFSGLQFPNYSSELNVNALELDDSALYLCASSQRPSGEQFFGPGTRLTVL.

The chain combines TRBV10-3 with TRBJ2-5; 13 nucleotides line up with TRBD2. The germline V gene has CDR1 ENHRY and CDR2 SYGVKD. This CDR3 is 15 amino acids long. V was pared by 10 bases and J by 7 bases, with 12 bases of the junction left unmatched. The CDR3 loop is CATQTGTSGTRTQYF. CDR3 DNA sequence: TGTGCCACCCAAACCGGGACTAGCGGGACGCGGACCCAGTACTTC.

V is TRBV29-1 and J is TRBJ2-7, with 7 bases lining up with TRBD2. The V segment lost 5 bases and the J segment 2 bases; nucleotides outside the gene matches: 12. The germline gives CDR1 SQVTM, CDR2 ANQGSEA. The CDR3 loop spans 15 amino acids. In DNA form, the CDR3 reads TGCAGCGTTTCTCCCTCTAGCGGTGCCACCTACGAGCAGTACTTC. Encoded protein: CSVSPSSGATYEQYF.

This clone has more than one count but fewer than ten. This chain connects TRBV9 to TRBJ2-6; a weak D match, TRBD1 (6 bases). Germline V CDR1 and CDR2: SGDLS, YYNGEE. Trimming removed 4 bases from V and 3 bases from J, with 23 bases in between. This CDR3 comprises 19 residues. The CDR3 bases are TGTGCCAGCAGCTCCAGGGGTGTCGTTCTTGGAGGTGGGGCCAACGTCCTGACTTTC. Translation: CASSSRGVVLGGGANVLTF. Using reference TRBV9 and TRBJ2-6 for the parts outside the CDR3, the full variable domain is DSGVTQTPKHLITATGQRVTLRCSPRSGDLSVYWYQQSLDQGLQFLIQYYNGEERAKGNILERFSAQQFPDLHSELNLSSLELGDSALYFCASSSRGVVLGGGANVLTFGAGSRLTVL.

The chain employs TRBV4-2 and TRBJ2-2, with 11 bases fitting TRBD2. Looked up from germline, CDR1 is LGHNA and CDR2 is YNFKEQ. After removal of 3 bases from V and 6 bases from J, the junction contained 6 bases not matched to a gene. The CDR3 consists of 16 residues. CDR3 amino acids: CASSQQTSGTSGELFF. For the CDR3, the DNA is TGTGCCAGCAGCCAGCAGACTAGCGGGACGTCCGGGGAGCTGTTTTTT.

This chain links TRBV2 with TRBJ2-2; D call uncertain. Between the trimmed V and J ends, which lost 7 bases and 5 bases, there was a span of 11 bases. This CDR3 comprises 13 residues. Germline V CDR1 and CDR2: SNHLY, FYNNEI. Here the CDR3 DNA reads TGTGCCAGCACCCAGGAATTTACCGGGGAGCTGTTTTTT. The encoded protein is CASTQEFTGELFF.